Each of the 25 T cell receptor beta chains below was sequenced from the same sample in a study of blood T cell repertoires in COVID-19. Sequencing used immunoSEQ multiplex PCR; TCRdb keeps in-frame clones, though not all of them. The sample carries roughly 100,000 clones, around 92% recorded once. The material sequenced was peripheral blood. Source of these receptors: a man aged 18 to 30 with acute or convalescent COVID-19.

The CDR3 loop is CAGTGLGLNTEAFF. The CDR3 nucleotides read TGTGCCGGAACAGGGTTGGGTTTGAACACTGAAGCTTTCTTT. This chain links TRBV30 with TRBJ1-1, with D perhaps TRBD1 (6 bases). CDR1 and CDR2 (germline): GTSNPN, SVGIG (reference sequence). The CDR3 runs to 14 residues. The V end lost 8 bases, the J end lost 0 bases, and 16 bases lay between the germline ends. The full variable domain, rest sourced from reference TRBV30 and TRBJ1-1, is SQTIHQWPATLVQPVGSPLSLECTVEGTSNPNLYWYRQAAGRGLQLLFYSVGIGQISSEVPQNLSASRPQDRQFILSSKKLLLSDSGFYLCAGTGLGLNTEAFFGQGTRLTVV.

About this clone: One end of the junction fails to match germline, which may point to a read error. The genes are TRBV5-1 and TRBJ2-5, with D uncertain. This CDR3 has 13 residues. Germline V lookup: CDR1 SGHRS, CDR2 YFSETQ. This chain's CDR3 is CASSLAYQEAQYF. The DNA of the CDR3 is TGCGCCAGCAGCTTGGCCTACCAAGAGGCCCAGTACTTC.

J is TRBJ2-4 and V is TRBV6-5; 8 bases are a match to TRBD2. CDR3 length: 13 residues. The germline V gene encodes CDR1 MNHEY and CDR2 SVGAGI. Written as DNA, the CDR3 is TGTGCAAGCCGGGGGGGATGGGAAAACATTCAGTACTTC. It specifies CASRGGWENIQYF.

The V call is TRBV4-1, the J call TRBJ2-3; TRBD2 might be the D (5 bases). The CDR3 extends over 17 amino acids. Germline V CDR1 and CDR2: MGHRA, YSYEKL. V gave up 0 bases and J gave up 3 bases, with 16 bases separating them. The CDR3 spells CASSQDSGLAVTDTQYF. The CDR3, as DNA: TGCGCCAGCAGCCAAGACTCAGGCCTAGCAGTAACAGATACGCAGTATTTT.

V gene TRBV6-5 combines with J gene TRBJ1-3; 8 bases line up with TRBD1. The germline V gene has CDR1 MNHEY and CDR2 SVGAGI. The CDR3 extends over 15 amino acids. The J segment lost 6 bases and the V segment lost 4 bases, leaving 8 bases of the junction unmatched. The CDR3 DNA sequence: TGTGCCAGCAGTTCGCTCGGGGGACAGGAAAACACCATATATTTT. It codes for CASSSLGGQENTIYF.

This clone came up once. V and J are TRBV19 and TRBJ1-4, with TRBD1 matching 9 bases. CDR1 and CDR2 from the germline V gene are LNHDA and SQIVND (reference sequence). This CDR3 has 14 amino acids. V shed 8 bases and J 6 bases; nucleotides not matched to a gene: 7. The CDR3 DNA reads TGTGCCAGTTCATACAGGGGGCAAGATGAAAAACTGTTTTTT. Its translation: CASSYRGQDEKLFF.

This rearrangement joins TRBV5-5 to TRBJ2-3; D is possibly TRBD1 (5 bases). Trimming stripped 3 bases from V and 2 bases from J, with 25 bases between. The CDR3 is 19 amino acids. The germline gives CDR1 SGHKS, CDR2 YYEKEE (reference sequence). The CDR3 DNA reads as TGTGCCAGCAGCTCCCGGGTCCTGGTAGGGGTCGAGGTCACAGATACGCAGTATTTT. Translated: CASSSRVLVGVEVTDTQYF.

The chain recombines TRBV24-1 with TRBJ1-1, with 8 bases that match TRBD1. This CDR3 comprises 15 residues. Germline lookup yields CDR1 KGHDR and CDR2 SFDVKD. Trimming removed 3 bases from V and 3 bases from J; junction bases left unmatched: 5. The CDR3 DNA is TGTGCCACCAGTGATCCCCAGACAGGGGACACTGAAGCTTTCTTT. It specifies CATSDPQTGDTEAFF.

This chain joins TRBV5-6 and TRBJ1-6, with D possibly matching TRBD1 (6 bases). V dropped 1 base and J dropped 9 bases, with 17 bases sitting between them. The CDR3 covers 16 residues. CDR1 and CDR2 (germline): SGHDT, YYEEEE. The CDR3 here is CASSLTGSRMGSPLHF. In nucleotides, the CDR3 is TGTGCCAGCAGCTTGACAGGGTCACGGATGGGTTCACCCCTCCACTTT.

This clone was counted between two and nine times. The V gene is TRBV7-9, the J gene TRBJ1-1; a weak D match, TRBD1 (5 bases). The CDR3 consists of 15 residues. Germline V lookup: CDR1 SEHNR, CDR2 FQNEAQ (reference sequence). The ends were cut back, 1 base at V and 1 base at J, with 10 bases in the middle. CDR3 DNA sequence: TGTGCCAGCAGCTTAGTGGGGCCTGAGAACACTGAAGCTTTCTTT. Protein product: CASSLVGPENTEAFF. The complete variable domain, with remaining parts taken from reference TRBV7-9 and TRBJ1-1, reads DTGVSQNPRHKITKRGQNVTFRCDPISEHNRLYWYRQTLGQGPEFLTYFQNEAQLEKSRLLSDRFSAERPKGSFSTLEIQRTEQGDSAMYLCASSLVGPENTEAFFGQGTRLTVV.

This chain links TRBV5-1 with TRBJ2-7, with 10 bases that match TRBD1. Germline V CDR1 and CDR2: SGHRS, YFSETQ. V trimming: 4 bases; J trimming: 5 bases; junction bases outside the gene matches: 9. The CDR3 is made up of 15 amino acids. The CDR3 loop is CASSRAGTGDDEQYF. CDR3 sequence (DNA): TGCGCCAGCAGCCGCGCCGGGACAGGGGACGACGAGCAGTACTTC. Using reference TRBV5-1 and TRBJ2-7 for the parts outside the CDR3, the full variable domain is KAGVTQTPRYLIKTRGQQVTLSCSPISGHRSVSWYQQTPGQGLQFLFEYFSETQRNKGNFPGRFSGRQFSNSRSEMNVSTLELGDSALYLCASSRAGTGDDEQYFGPGTRLTVT.

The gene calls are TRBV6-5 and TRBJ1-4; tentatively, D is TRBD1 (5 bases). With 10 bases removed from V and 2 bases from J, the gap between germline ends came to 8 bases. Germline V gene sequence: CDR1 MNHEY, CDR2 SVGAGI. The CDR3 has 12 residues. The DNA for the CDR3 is TGTGCCACCGGGGGGACTAATGAAAAACTGTTTTTT. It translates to CATGGTNEKLFF.

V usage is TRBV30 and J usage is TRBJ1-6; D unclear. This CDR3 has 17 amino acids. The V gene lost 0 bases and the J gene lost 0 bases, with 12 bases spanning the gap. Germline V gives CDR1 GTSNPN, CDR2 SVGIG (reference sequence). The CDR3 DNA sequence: TGTGCCTGGAGTGTAAGTTCGATTAGCTCCTATAATTCACCCCTCCACTTT. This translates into CAWSVSSISSYNSPLHF.

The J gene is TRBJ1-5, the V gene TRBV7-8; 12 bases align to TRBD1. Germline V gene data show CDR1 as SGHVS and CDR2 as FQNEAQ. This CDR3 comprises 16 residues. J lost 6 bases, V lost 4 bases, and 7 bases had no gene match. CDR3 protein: CASSSSGQGASQPQHF. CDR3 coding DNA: TGTGCCAGCAGCTCCTCGGGACAGGGGGCCAGTCAGCCCCAGCATTTT.

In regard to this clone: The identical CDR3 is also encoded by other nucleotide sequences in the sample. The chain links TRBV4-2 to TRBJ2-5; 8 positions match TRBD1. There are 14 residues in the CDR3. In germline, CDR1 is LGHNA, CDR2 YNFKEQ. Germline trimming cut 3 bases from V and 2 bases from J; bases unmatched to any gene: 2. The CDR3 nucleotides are TGTGCCAGCAGCCAGGGGACAGGACAAGAGACCCAGTACTTC. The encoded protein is CASSQGTGQETQYF.

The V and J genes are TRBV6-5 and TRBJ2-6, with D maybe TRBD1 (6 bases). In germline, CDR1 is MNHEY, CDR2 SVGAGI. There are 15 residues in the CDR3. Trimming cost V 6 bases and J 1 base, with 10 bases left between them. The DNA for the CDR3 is TGTGCCAGCAGAAACCAGGGGTCTGGGGCCAACGTCCTGACTTTC. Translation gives CASRNQGSGANVLTF.

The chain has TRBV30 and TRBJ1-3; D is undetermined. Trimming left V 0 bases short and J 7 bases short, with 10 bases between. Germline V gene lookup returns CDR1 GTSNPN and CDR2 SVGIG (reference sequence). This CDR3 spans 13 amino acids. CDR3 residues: CAWSVLYGNTIYF. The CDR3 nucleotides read TGTGCCTGGAGTGTACTTTACGGGAACACCATATATTTT.

The CDR3 DNA follows: TGTGCCAGCAGCTTATTTCTTGGGTCTGGACTGCGCTACAATGAGCAGTTCTTC. Translated, it gives CASSLFLGSGLRYNEQFF. This chain connects TRBV11-2 to TRBJ2-1, with D perhaps matching TRBD2 (5 bases). The CDR3 consists of 18 residues. CDR1 is SGHAT, CDR2 FQNNGV, per germline. V dropped 2 bases and J dropped 3 bases, with 20 bases sitting between them.

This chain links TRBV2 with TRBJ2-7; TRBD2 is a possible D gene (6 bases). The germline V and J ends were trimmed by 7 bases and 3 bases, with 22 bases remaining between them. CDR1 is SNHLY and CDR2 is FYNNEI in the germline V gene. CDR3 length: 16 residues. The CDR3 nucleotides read TGTGCCAGCACCCCCGCGGGTCTAGCGAGACACTACGAGCAGTACTTC. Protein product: CASTPAGLARHYEQYF.

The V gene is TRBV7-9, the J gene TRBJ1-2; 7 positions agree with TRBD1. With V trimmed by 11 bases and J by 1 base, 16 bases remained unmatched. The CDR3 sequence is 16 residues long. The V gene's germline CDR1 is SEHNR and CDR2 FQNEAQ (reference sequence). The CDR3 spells CAGEETTGRINYGYTF. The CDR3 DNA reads TGTGCCGGGGAAGAAACGACAGGGAGAATTAACTATGGCTACACCTTC. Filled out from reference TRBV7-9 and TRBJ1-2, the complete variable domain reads DTGVSQNPRHKITKRGQNVTFRCDPISEHNRLYWYRQTLGQGPEFLTYFQNEAQLEKSRLLSDRFSAERPKGSFSTLEIQRTEQGDSAMYLCAGEETTGRINYGYTFGSGTRLTVV.

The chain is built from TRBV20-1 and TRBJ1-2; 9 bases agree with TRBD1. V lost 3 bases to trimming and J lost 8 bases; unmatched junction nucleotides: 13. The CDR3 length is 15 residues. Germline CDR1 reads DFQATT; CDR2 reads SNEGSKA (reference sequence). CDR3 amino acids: CSASGDSQGAGGYTF. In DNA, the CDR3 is TGCAGTGCTAGTGGAGACTCACAGGGGGCGGGAGGCTACACCTTC.

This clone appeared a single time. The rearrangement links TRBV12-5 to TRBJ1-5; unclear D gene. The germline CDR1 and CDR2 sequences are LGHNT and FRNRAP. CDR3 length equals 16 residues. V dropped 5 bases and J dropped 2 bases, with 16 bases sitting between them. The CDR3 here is CASGPPIILGNQPQHF. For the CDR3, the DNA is TGTGCTAGTGGTCCCCCCATAATTTTAGGCAATCAGCCCCAGCATTTT.

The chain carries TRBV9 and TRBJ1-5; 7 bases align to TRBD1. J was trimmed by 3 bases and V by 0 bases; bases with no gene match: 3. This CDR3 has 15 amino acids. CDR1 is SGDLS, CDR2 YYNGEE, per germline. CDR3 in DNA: TGTGCCAGCAGCGTAGGACAGGGCTACAATCAGCCCCAGCATTTT. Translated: CASSVGQGYNQPQHF.

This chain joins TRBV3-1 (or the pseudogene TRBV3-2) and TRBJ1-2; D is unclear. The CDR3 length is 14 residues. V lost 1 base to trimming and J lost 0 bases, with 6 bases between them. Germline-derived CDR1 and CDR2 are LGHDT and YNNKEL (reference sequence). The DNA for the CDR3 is TGTGCCAGCAGCCAAGGGCTAGCTAACTATGGCTACACCTTC. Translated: CASSQGLANYGYTF.

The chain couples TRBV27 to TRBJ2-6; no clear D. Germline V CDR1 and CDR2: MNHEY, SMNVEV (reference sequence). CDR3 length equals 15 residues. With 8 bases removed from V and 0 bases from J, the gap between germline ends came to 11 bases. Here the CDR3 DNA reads TGTGCCAGCGGTGGTCCTAGCTCTGGGGCCAACGTCCTGACTTTC. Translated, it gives CASGGPSSGANVLTF.